Shown below are 5 T cell receptor beta chains from a single sample sequenced in a study of prognosis after radiotherapy for stage I lung cancer. From genomic DNA, TCR beta CDR3 was amplified by two-round multiplex PCR. With primers specific to each TRBV and TRBJ gene, the first-round PCR was performed. TCRdb re-called the multiplex PCR reads with MiXCR, one entry per CDR3 protein. The sample lists about 15,000 distinct CDR3 sequences, more than 15% occurring once. Source: PBMCs, taken before or after stereotactic body radiation therapy (not recorded which). Receptor source: a donor aged 50 or older with non-small cell lung cancer.

About this clonotype: This is likely an artifact of a read error, given a far larger clone one base away. V usage is TRBV6-1 and J usage is TRBJ2-1, with 9 positions matching TRBD2. This CDR3 has 24 amino acids. Germline CDR1 MNHNS, CDR2 SASEGT. V lost 4 bases to trimming and J lost 4 bases; unmatched junction nucleotides: 32. The CDR3 region has the DNA TGTGCCAGCAGTGTCGAGTTCTTGCGGAGAGTAGGAATGGAGGCGGGAGGGCCATACAATGAGCAGTTCTTC. Protein sequence: CASSVEFLRRVGMEAGGPYNEQFF.

V usage is TRBV20-1 and J usage is TRBJ2-7; 13 bases are a match to TRBD2. CDR1 is DFQATT, CDR2 SNEGSKA, per germline (reference sequence). CDR3 size: 15 residues. Trimming at V came to 3 bases and at J to 3 bases, leaving 5 bases not matched to a gene. The CDR3 here is CSARATSGGGYEQYF. The CDR3 nucleotides read TGCAGTGCTAGGGCCACTAGCGGGGGGGGCTACGAGCAGTACTTC.

The sample holds many counts of this clonotype. The chain carries TRBV3-1 and TRBJ1-4; possible D gene TRBD1, 5 bases. V was trimmed by 4 bases and J by 8 bases, leaving 14 bases between them. The CDR3 contains 14 residues. Germline CDR1 is LGHDT and CDR2 is YNNKEL (reference sequence). CDR3 in DNA: TGTGCCAGCAGCCCCACCCAGGGTAGAGAAAAACTGTTTTTT. The encoded protein is CASSPTQGREKLFF.

In this sample, this clonotype turned up many times. CDR3 loop: CASSFVGGGTDTQYF. The CDR3 nucleotides read TGTGCCAGCAGCTTTGTGGGGGGAGGCACAGATACGCAGTATTTT. The chain links TRBV7-3 to TRBJ2-3; possible D gene TRBD2, 6 bases. Trimming left V 3 bases short and J 1 base short, with 11 bases between. The CDR3 extends over 15 amino acids. Germline V lookup: CDR1 SGHTA, CDR2 FQGTGA.

This clonotype was detected ten times or more. The chain uses TRBV13 and TRBJ1-1; a weak D match, TRBD1 (5 bases). Trimming removed 5 bases at V and 0 bases at J, with 10 bases between. CDR1 is PRHDT and CDR2 is FYEKMQ in the germline V gene (reference sequence). The CDR3 is 14 amino acids. CDR3 loop: CASSRGSVNTEAFF. The DNA of the CDR3 is TGTGCCAGCAGCCGGGGCTCCGTGAACACTGAAGCTTTCTTT.